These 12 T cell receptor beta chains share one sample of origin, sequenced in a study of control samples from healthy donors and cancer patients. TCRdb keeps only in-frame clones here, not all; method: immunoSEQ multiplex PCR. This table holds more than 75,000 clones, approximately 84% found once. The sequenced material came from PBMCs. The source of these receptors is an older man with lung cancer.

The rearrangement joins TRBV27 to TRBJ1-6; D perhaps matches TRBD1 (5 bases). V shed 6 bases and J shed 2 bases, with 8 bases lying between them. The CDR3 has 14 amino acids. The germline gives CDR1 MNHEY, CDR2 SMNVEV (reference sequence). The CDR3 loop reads CASRDTAYNSPLHF. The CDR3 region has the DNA TGTGCCAGCAGGGACACTGCCTATAATTCACCCCTCCACTTT.

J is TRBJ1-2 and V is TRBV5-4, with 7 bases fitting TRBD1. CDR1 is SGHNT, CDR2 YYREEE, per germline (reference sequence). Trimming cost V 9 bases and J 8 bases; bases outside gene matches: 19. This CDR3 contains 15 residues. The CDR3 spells CATQDRVSLLDGYTF. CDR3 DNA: TGTGCCACCCAAGACAGGGTGTCACTCTTGGACGGCTACACCTTC.

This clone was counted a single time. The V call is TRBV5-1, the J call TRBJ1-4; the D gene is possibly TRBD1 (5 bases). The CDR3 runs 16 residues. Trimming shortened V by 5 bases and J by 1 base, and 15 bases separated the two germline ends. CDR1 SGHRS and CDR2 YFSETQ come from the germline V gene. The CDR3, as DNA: TGCGCCAGCAGATCGGCAGGGACGCGAACTAATGAAAAACTGTTTTTT. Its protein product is CASRSAGTRTNEKLFF.

CDR3 residues: CASSPSGVSYEQYF. The DNA for the CDR3 is TGTGCCAGCAGCCCCTCCGGGGTCTCCTACGAGCAGTACTTC. V usage is TRBV11-2 and J usage is TRBJ2-7; a possible D gene is TRBD2 (5 bases). The length of the CDR3 is 14 residues. V dropped 5 bases and J dropped 0 bases, with 11 bases sitting between them. CDR1 and CDR2 from the germline V gene are SGHAT and FQNNGV.

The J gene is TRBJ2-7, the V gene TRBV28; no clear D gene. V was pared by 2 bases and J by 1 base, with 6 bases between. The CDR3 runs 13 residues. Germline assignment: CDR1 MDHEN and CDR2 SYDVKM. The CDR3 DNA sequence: TGTGCCAGCAGTTTAGTTCAATCCTACGAGCAGTACTTC. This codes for CASSLVQSYEQYF.

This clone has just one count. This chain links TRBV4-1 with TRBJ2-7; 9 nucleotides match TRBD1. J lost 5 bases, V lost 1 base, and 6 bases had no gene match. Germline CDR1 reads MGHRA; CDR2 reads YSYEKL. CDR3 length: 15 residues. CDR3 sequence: CASSQAGQGTDEQYF. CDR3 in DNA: TGCGCCAGCAGCCAAGCAGGACAGGGGACCGACGAGCAGTACTTC.

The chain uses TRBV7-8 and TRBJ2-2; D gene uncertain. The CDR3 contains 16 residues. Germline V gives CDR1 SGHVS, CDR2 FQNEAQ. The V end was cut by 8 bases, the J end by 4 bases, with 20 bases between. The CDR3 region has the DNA TGTGCCAGCTCCGCGGCGGTTTTACGTAGCACCGGGGAGCTGTTTTTT. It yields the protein CASSAAVLRSTGELFF. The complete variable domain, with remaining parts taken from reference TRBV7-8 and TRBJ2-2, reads GAGVSQSPRYKVAKRGQDVALRCDPISGHVSLFWYQQALGQGPEFLTYFQNEAQLDKSGLPSDRFFAERPEGSVSTLKIQRTQQEDSAVYLCASSAAVLRSTGELFFGEGSRLTVL.

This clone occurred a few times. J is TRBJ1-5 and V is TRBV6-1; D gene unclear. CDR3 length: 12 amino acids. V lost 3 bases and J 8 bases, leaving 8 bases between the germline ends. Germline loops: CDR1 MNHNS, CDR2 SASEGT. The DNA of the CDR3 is TGTGCCAGCAGTGACCTGAGGGAGCCCCAGCATTTT. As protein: CASSDLREPQHF.

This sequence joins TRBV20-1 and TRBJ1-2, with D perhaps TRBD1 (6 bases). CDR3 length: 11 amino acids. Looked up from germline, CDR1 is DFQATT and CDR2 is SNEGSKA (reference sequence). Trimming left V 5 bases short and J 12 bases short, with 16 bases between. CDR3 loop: CSARYRASDTF. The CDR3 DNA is TGCAGTGCTCGCTACAGGGCGTCCGACACCTTC.

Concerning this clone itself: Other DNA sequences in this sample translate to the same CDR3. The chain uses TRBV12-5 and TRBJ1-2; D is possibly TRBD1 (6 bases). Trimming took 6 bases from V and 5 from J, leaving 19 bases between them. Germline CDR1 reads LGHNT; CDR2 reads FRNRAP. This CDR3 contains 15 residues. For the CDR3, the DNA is TGTGCTAGTGGGCGGACGGGGGGGGCGCGGTATGGCTACACCTTC. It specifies CASGRTGGARYGYTF.

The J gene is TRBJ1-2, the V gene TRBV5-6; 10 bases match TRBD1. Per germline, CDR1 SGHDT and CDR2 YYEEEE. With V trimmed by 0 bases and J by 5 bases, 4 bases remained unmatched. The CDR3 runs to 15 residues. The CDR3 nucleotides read TGTGCCAGCAGCTTGGCCCCGGGACAGGGGTATGGCTACACCTTC. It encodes CASSLAPGQGYGYTF.

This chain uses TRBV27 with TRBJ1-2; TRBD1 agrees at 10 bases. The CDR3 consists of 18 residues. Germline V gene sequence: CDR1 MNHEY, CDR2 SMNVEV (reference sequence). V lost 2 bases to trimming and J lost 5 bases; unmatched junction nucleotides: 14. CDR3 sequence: CASSLKGEDRGPTYGYTF. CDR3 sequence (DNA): TGTGCCAGCAGTTTAAAGGGAGAAGACAGGGGGCCCACGTATGGCTACACCTTC.